The text below deals with one T cell receptor beta chain. This CDR3 region has 15 residues. Germline CDR1 and CDR2: SGHDN and FVKESK. Trimming stripped 2 bases from V and 6 bases from J, with 11 bases between. Per the study methods: Estimation of nucleated cell counts was performed using reference gene primer amplification. Generated by immunoSEQ multiplex PCR, the TCRdb table keeps only in-frame clones and is missing some. From that table come the V and J calls and clone size; the DNA was used to work out D and trimming. The table shows a few hundred thousand clones, with approximately 90% occurring only once. The sample is drawn from a study of blood T cell repertoires in COVID-19. About the study: Italy, Spain and the United States were the sources of the convalescent and acute COVID-19 samples. Sources were T cells, B-cell-depleted T cells, or PBMCs; the material itself was cDNA or gDNA.

Donors of Cohort 3 who recovered were those that had two negative PCRs, clearance, or symptom resolution. The genes are TRBV14 and TRBJ1-6; D not resolved. The source material was PBMCs or T cells enriched from blood (not recorded which). The TCR originated in a woman aged 18-35 years who had recovered from COVID-19. CDR3 sequence reads: CASSQRTGVNSPLHF. In DNA, the CDR3 is TGTGCCAGCAGCCAACGGACGGGAGTTAATTCACCCCTCCACTTT.